This T cell receptor beta chain was recorded in a study of Graves' ophthalmopathy and Graves' hyperthyroidism. Study findings and constraints: In blood appeared most of the expanded thyroid clonotypes whose frequency exceeded 0.001. Ophthalmopathy was separated from stable hyperthyroidism by a 13-signature model with around 89% sensitivity and over 75% specificity.

The germline gives CDR1 MNHNY, CDR2 SVGAGI (reference sequence). Losses at the gene ends were 6 bases for V and 8 bases for J; bases not matched to a gene: 17. This CDR3 is 16 amino acids long. RNA transcripts yielded amplified TCR beta CDR3 regions. A first-round RT-PCR used HTBI primers, followed by a second-round multiplex PCR. TCRdb itself ran the multiplex PCR reads through MiXCR, one entry per CDR3 protein. The sample lists about 1.1 million distinct CDR3 sequences, 36% seen once, with 11% in the top ten. No donor had other autoimmune disease, uncontrolled infection, pregnancy or lactation. Remarks on this clonotype: Its antigen is still unknown. This sequence may be a read error, since a much larger clone differs from it by one base.

This chain connects TRBV6-6 to TRBJ2-7; 9 bases are a match to TRBD1. This TCR was sampled from an adult man with Graves' hyperthyroidism. The sample consisted of peripheral blood or thyroid tissue (not recorded which). CDR3 region: CASSQTGQGHRDKQYF. CDR3 nucleotide sequence: TGTGCCAGCAGCCAAACGGGACAGGGACACAGGGACAAGCAGTACTTC.